Shown below are 7 T cell receptor beta chains from a single sample sequenced in a study of blood T cell repertoires in COVID-19. Clones were read by immunoSEQ multiplex PCR, and TCRdb kept only the in-frame ones, dropping some. The data contain about 410,000 clones, 86% of them singletons. The sequenced material came from peripheral blood. These receptor sequences come from a woman between 25 and 40 years old with active or convalescent COVID-19.

This chain joins TRBV27 and TRBJ1-1; D might be TRBD1 (6 bases). This CDR3 is built from 15 residues. With 2 bases removed from V and 2 bases from J, the gap between germline ends came to 12 bases. CDR1 is MNHEY, CDR2 SMNVEV, per germline (reference sequence). The CDR3 DNA reads as TGTGCCAGCAGTTTAAATCCGGGGACAAACACTGAAGCTTTCTTT. It is translated as CASSLNPGTNTEAFF.

By share of the sample, this clone is medium-sized (0.01 to 0.1%). This chain uses TRBV27 with TRBJ2-1; D is uncertain. Per germline, CDR1 MNHEY and CDR2 SMNVEV (reference sequence). The length of the CDR3 is 13 residues. The V and J ends lost 3 bases and 6 bases respectively, with 9 bases between them. The CDR3 DNA follows: TGTGCCAGCAGTTTGAACTCTCCCAATGAGCAGTTCTTC. Protein sequence: CASSLNSPNEQFF.

Here the CDR3 DNA reads TGTGCCAGCTCACCCAACGATCGAGACTGGCGGGCACAGGGTGGGAATGAGCAGTTCTTC. Its translation: CASSPNDRDWRAQGGNEQFF. The chain links TRBV18 to TRBJ2-1; D may be TRBD1 (6 bases). The CDR3 consists of 20 residues. Germline V lookup: CDR1 KGHSH, CDR2 LQKENI. V lost 3 bases, J lost 7 bases, and 31 bases lay in between.

V gene TRBV5-1 combines with J gene TRBJ2-7; D gene uncertain. Trimming took 1 base from V and 2 from J, leaving 10 bases between them. Germline CDR1 SGHRS, CDR2 YFSETQ. This CDR3 comprises 14 residues. The CDR3 DNA is TGCGCCAGCAGCTTGACCGCCAGCGCCTACGAGCAGTACTTC. The encoded protein is CASSLTASAYEQYF.

This clone was counted a few times. This chain connects TRBV4-1 to TRBJ2-7; D is uncertain. V lost 1 base, J lost 0 bases, and 13 bases lay in between. This CDR3 comprises 16 residues. Per the germline V gene, CDR1 is MGHRA and CDR2 is YSYEKL. The CDR3 sequence: CASSQGSPEYSYEQYF. The DNA of the CDR3 is TGCGCCAGCAGCCAAGGTTCGCCGGAGTACTCCTACGAGCAGTACTTC.

V gene TRBV6-5 combines with J gene TRBJ2-3; maybe TRBD2 (5 bases). V was cut by 6 bases and J by 8 bases, with 12 bases left in between. The CDR3 is made up of 12 amino acids. Germline V gives CDR1 MNHEY, CDR2 SVGAGI. The CDR3 DNA reads TGTGCCAGCAGACAGTTCCGGGGTACGCAGTATTTT. Translation: CASRQFRGTQYF.

A single count supports this clone. The gene calls are TRBV2 and TRBJ2-5, with D tentatively TRBD2 (5 bases). V was clipped by 6 bases and J by 2 bases, with 7 bases between them. The V gene's germline CDR1 is SNHLY and CDR2 FYNNEI. This CDR3 contains 12 residues. CDR3 coding DNA: TGTGCCAGCAGCGGGGTTCAAGAGACCCAGTACTTC. Translating gives CASSGVQETQYF. Complete variable domain (other parts from reference TRBV2 and TRBJ2-5): EPEVTQTPSHQVTQMGQEVILRCVPISNHLYFYWYRQILGQKVEFLVSFYNNEISEKSEIFDDQFSVERPDGSNFTLKIRSTKLEDSAMYFCASSGVQETQYFGPGTRLLVL.